This TCR beta chain was captured by sequencing in a study of blood T cell repertoires in COVID-19. The wider study: Samples came from the United States, Italy and Spain, spanning acute and convalescent COVID-19. T cells, B-cell-depleted T cells, or PBMCs provided the cDNA or gDNA that served as material.

Generated by immunoSEQ multiplex PCR, the TCRdb table keeps only in-frame clones and is missing some. The sample holds some 110,000 clones; 71% are singletons and the top ten take 0.8% to 1%. The TCR originated in a human donor with acute or convalescent COVID-19. The donor label of this sample is uncertain. Sequencing was done on a sample of peripheral blood.

The CDR3 region has the DNA TGTGCCAGCAGTTTGAAGGGGGCGCGTGGCTACACCTTC. It codes for CASSLKGARGYTF. This chain uses TRBV28 with TRBJ1-2; 7 positions match TRBD1. This CDR3 has 13 residues. Looked up from germline, CDR1 is MDHEN and CDR2 is SYDVKM. Trimming removed 3 bases from V and 7 bases from J; junction bases left unmatched: 5.